Listed below are T cell receptor beta chains from one sample, sequenced in a study of cytomegalovirus exposure and HLA in healthy donors. The table came from immunoSEQ multiplex PCR; TCRdb's copy has only in-frame clones and leaves some out. This sample has roughly 160,000 clones, with 75% to 85% found just once. The sequenced sample consisted of PBMCs. These receptors all stem from a woman aged 50 to 65 in good health and CMV-seronegative. CDR3s include the opening cysteine and the closing phenylalanine or tryptophan. Each record gives: V gene, CDR3 length, J gene, D gene, clone size, CDR3 protein, CDR3 DNA. A D gene is named only where the DNA matches it firmly. Only part of the rows carry a size: once, few, many, or a class if the clone is expanded.

TRBV10-3	12	TRBJ1-1	TRBD1	-	CAISRDRETAFF	TGTGCCATCAGCCGGGACAGGGAAACAGCTTTCTTT
TRBV2	11	TRBJ2-1	TRBD2	-	CASGAGDEQFF	TGTGCCAGTGGGGCGGGAGATGAGCAGTTCTTC
TRBV2	15	TRBJ2-1	TRBD2	-	CASRAGTSGYNEQFF	TGTGCCAGCAGAGCCGGGACTAGCGGTTACAATGAGCAGTTCTTC
TRBV11-2	16	TRBJ1-1	TRBD1	-	CASSSFRTGANTEAFF	TGTGCCAGCAGCTCCTTTCGGACAGGGGCGAACACTGAAGCTTTCTTT
TRBV6-5	15	TRBJ1-2	TRBD1	-	CASSGTGGVGYGYTF	TGTGCCAGCAGTGGGACAGGGGGCGTAGGCTATGGCTACACCTTC
TRBV28	14	TRBJ2-7	TRBD1	-	CASSYQGVPYEQYF	TGTGCCAGCAGCTACCAGGGGGTACCCTACGAGCAGTACTTC
TRBV29-1	14	TRBJ2-7	-	-	CSVAVRGIPYEQYF	TGCAGCGTCGCTGTTCGAGGGATCCCCTACGAGCAGTACTTC
TRBV19	13	TRBJ2-7	-	few	CASSRELAYEQYF	TGTGCCAGTAGTCGGGAGCTCGCCTACGAGCAGTACTTC
TRBV7-2	15	TRBJ2-7	-	-	CASSLEGGGWYEQYF	TGTGCCAGCAGCTTAGAGGGCGGGGGCTGGTACGAGCAGTACTTC
TRBV5-1	15	TRBJ1-2	-	-	CASSLFAGSENGYTF	TGCGCCAGCAGCTTGTTTGCGGGAAGCGAGAATGGCTACACCTTC
TRBV6-1	14	TRBJ2-7	-	once	CASSVRSVSYEQYF	TGTGCCAGCAGTGTTAGAAGCGTCTCCTACGAGCAGTACTTC
TRBV28	14	TRBJ1-2	TRBD1	-	CASSPSTGQGVGTF	TGTGCCAGCAGTCCGTCTACGGGACAGGGCGTCGGCACCTTC
TRBV7-2	17	TRBJ2-1	TRBD2	-	CASSSPTSGGMYNEQFF	TGTGCCAGCAGCTCCCCAACTAGCGGGGGGATGTACAATGAGCAGTTCTTC
TRBV19	12	TRBJ2-7	TRBD1	-	CATQGDSYEQYF	TGTGCCACTCAGGGGGACTCCTACGAGCAGTACTTC
TRBV10-3	16	TRBJ1-6	TRBD1	-	CAPKGDRHSYNSPLHF	TGTGCCCCCAAGGGGGACAGGCACTCCTATAATTCACCCCTCCACTTT
TRBV6-6	15	TRBJ2-7	-	-	CASSYITSRTYEQYF	TGTGCCAGCAGTTATATTACTAGCAGGACCTACGAGCAGTACTTC